One and the same sample provided the 11 T cell receptor beta chains below, sequenced in a study of T cell responses to AZD1222 COVID-19 vaccine. Measured with immunoSEQ multiplex PCR; TCRdb has only the in-frame clones, and not every one. Here the sample spans under 150,000 clones, 75% to 95% being singletons. This sample comprised peripheral blood, obtained on day 0 of MenACWY control vaccination. The source of these receptors is an adult in good health.

This chain joins TRBV5-1 and TRBJ2-7, with 11 bases fitting TRBD1. J was trimmed by 2 bases and V by 2 bases; bases with no gene match: 3. The CDR3 has 15 residues. Germline V gene data show CDR1 as SGHRS and CDR2 as YFSETQ. The CDR3 spells CASSFWTGGPYEQYF. Written as DNA, the CDR3 is TGCGCCAGCAGCTTTTGGACAGGGGGCCCCTACGAGCAGTACTTC. Combining the CDR3 with reference TRBV5-1 and TRBJ2-7 gives the whole variable domain KAGVTQTPRYLIKTRGQQVTLSCSPISGHRSVSWYQQTPGQGLQFLFEYFSETQRNKGNFPGRFSGRQFSNSRSEMNVSTLELGDSALYLCASSFWTGGPYEQYFGPGTRLTVT.

The chain employs TRBV16 and TRBJ1-2; the D is unclear. The CDR3 consists of 12 residues. Per germline, CDR1 KGHSY and CDR2 FQNENV. Trimming shortened V by 3 bases and J by 2 bases, and 4 bases separated the two germline ends. CDR3 amino acids: CASSHPNYGYTF. For the CDR3, the DNA is TGTGCCAGCAGCCACCCGAACTATGGCTACACCTTC.

This chain joins TRBV30 and TRBJ1-6; 9 nucleotides match TRBD1. The V gene's germline CDR1 is GTSNPN and CDR2 SVGIG (reference sequence). Trimming took 3 bases from V and 10 from J; bases not matched to a gene: 7. This CDR3 spans 14 amino acids. DNA for the CDR3: TGTGCCTGGAGGGCCGGGACAGGGCGGTCACCCCTCCACTTT. It codes for CAWRAGTGRSPLHF.

The chain uses TRBV28 and TRBJ1-3; 7 bases align to TRBD1. The germline V gene has CDR1 MDHEN and CDR2 SYDVKM. V was clipped by 6 bases and J by 4 bases; unmatched bases: 9. The CDR3 is made up of 15 amino acids. CDR3 nucleotide sequence: TGTGCCAGCAGCACGGCAGACAGGGTAGGAAACACCATATATTTT. This encodes CASSTADRVGNTIYF.

The DNA of the CDR3 is TGTGCCAGCAGCACTCCCGGTGGGGACGGGAATCAGCCCCAGCATTTT. It is translated as CASSTPGGDGNQPQHF. The rearrangement joins TRBV6-6 to TRBJ1-5; D perhaps matches TRBD1 (5 bases). Trimming took off 6 bases at V and 4 bases at J, with 19 bases between the two ends. This CDR3 has 16 residues. Looked up from germline, CDR1 is MNHNY and CDR2 is SVGAGI (reference sequence).

The genes are TRBV7-2 and TRBJ2-5; TRBD2 agrees at 11 bases. The CDR3 is 16 residues long. The V gene's germline CDR1 is SGHTA and CDR2 FQGNSA. V shed 3 bases, J shed 5 bases, and the junction held 8 bases outside the gene matches. The CDR3 reads CASSFFSGRAGETQYF. The CDR3 coding sequence is TGTGCCAGCAGCTTCTTTAGCGGGAGGGCCGGGGAGACCCAGTACTTC.

Details on this clone: An end of the junction does not agree with germline; a read error may underlie this. This chain joins TRBV7-9 and TRBJ1-6; D is ambiguous. Per the germline V gene, CDR1 is SEHNR and CDR2 is FQNEAQ (reference sequence). The CDR3 has 14 amino acids. The CDR3 loop reads CASGLTPNNSPLHF. CDR3 DNA: TGTGCCAGCGGCTTAACACCTAATAATTCACCCCTCCACTTT.

The chain joins TRBV11-1 to TRBJ1-2; no reliable D call. Trimming left V 5 bases short and J 4 bases short, with 11 bases between. This CDR3 comprises 13 residues. Germline loops: CDR1 SGHAT, CDR2 FQDESV (reference sequence). The DNA for the CDR3 is TGTGCCAGCAGCACCCGGAAGTTCTATGGCTACACCTTC. Translating it yields CASSTRKFYGYTF.

This rearrangement joins TRBV10-2 to TRBJ2-7, with unresolved D. The V gene's germline CDR1 is WSHSY and CDR2 SAAADI. This CDR3 region has 12 residues. V lost 4 bases, J lost 0 bases, and 4 bases lay in between. The CDR3 DNA sequence: TGCGCCAGCAGTGGGGACTCCTACGAGCAGTACTTC. This translates into CASSGDSYEQYF.

The chain links TRBV20-1 to TRBJ2-4; D not certain. Germline values: CDR1 DFQATT, CDR2 SNEGSKA (reference sequence). The CDR3 sequence is 14 residues long. The V and J ends lost 3 bases and 1 base respectively, with 10 bases between them. The CDR3 DNA follows: TGCAGTGCTAGTAGGTTAGCTGCCAAAAACATTCAGTACTTC. Its translation: CSASRLAAKNIQYF.

This chain links TRBV12-5 with TRBJ1-3; 10 bases are shared with TRBD1. J was trimmed by 2 bases and V by 0 bases; bases with no gene match: 4. CDR1 is LGHNT, CDR2 FRNRAP, per germline. CDR3 length: 17 amino acids. The CDR3 reads CASGLVPTGGTGNTIYF. In nucleotides, the CDR3 is TGTGCTAGTGGTTTGGTACCGACAGGGGGCACTGGAAACACCATATATTTT.